Each of the 5 T cell receptor beta chains below was sequenced from the same sample in a study of cytomegalovirus exposure and HLA in healthy donors. PCR used 60 Vbeta primers and 13 Jbeta primers. The repertoire was sequenced with immunoSEQ multiplex PCR; TCRdb's copy has only in-frame clones and lacks some. The sample carries 150,000 or so clones, around 65% recorded once. The specimen was PBMCs. These receptors all come from a woman aged 30 to 39 in good health and CMV-seropositive.

The chain uses TRBV4-1 and TRBJ1-5; D is ambiguous. The CDR3 length is 15 residues. Germline V gives CDR1 MGHRA, CDR2 YSYEKL. Trimming left V 5 bases short and J 0 bases short, with 11 bases between. The CDR3 reads CASSFAEDSNQPQHF. The CDR3 region has the DNA TGCGCCAGCAGCTTTGCAGAGGATAGCAATCAGCCCCAGCATTTT.

The sample holds one count of this clone. V usage is TRBV27 and J usage is TRBJ2-5, with TRBD1 identical over 8 bases. Losses at the gene ends were 5 bases for V and 5 bases for J; bases not matched to a gene: 7. The CDR3 is 14 amino acids. Germline V gene sequence: CDR1 MNHEY, CDR2 SMNVEV (reference sequence). The CDR3, as DNA: TGTGCCAGCAGTCATGGACAGGGTGCTGAGACCCAGTACTTC. Translating gives CASSHGQGAETQYF.

There are a few counts of this clone. CDR3 region: CASTPTGGRTEAFF. In nucleotides, the CDR3 is TGCGCCAGCACCCCTACAGGGGGACGTACTGAAGCTTTCTTT. The chain carries TRBV10-2 and TRBJ1-1, with 8 bases that match TRBD1. CDR1 is WSHSY, CDR2 SAAADI, per germline. V shed 7 bases, J shed 5 bases, and the junction held 9 bases outside the gene matches. The CDR3 has 14 amino acids.

This clone came up once. V gene TRBV30 combines with J gene TRBJ1-6; weak D call: TRBD1 (6 bases). The CDR3 is 16 residues long. V was clipped by 0 bases and J by 7 bases, with 16 bases between them. The germline gives CDR1 GTSNPN, CDR2 SVGIG (reference sequence). The CDR3 is CAWSVSGVQGNSPLHF. CDR3 bases: TGTGCCTGGAGTGTATCAGGGGTACAAGGAAATTCACCCCTCCACTTT. Variable domain in full (rest from reference TRBV30 and TRBJ1-6): SQTIHQWPATLVQPVGSPLSLECTVEGTSNPNLYWYRQAAGRGLQLLFYSVGIGQISSEVPQNLSASRPQDRQFILSSKKLLLSDSGFYLCAWSVSGVQGNSPLHFGNGTRLTVT.

The rearrangement links TRBV15 to TRBJ1-2; D call uncertain. Trimming left V 1 base short and J 4 bases short, with 10 bases between. Germline V gene sequence: CDR1 LNHNV, CDR2 YYDKDF (reference sequence). The CDR3 contains 14 residues. The CDR3 DNA sequence: TGTGCCACCAGCAGAGTAGCGAGCGGCTATGGCTACACCTTC. Translated, it gives CATSRVASGYGYTF.